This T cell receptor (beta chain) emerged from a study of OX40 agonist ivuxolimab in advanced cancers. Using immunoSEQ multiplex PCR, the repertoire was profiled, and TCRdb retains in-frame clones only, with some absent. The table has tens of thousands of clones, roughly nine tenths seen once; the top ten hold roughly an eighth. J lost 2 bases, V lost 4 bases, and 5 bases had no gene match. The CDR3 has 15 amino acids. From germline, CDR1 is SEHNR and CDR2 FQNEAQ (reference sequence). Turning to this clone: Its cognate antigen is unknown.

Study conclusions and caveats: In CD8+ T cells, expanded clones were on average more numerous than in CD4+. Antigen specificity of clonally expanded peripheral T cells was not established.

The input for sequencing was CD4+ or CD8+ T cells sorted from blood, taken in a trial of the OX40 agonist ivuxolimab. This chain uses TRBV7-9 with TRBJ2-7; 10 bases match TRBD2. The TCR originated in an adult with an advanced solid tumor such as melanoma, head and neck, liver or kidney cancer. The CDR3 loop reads CASSSLAGDTYEQYF. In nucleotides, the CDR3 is TGTGCCAGCAGCTCCCTAGCGGGAGACACCTACGAGCAGTACTTC. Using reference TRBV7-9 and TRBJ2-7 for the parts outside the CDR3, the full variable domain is DTGVSQNPRHKITKRGQNVTFRCDPISEHNRLYWYRQTLGQGPEFLTYFQNEAQLEKSRLLSDRFSAERPKGSFSTLEIQRTEQGDSAMYLCASSSLAGDTYEQYFGPGTRLTVT.